The next 24 T cell receptor beta chains were all read from a single sample in a study of blood T cells in healthy people across ages. A J-beta primer mix and a sample-barcoded 5' primer were used in a second PCR of roughly 6 to 12 cycles. Via MiXCR, TCRdb re-called the 5' RACE reads, giving one row per CDR3 protein. The sample consists of 700,000 to 950,000 distinct CDR3 sequences, around 46% of them appearing once. Specimen: blood. These TCRs come from a woman aged 60-75 years in good health.

This sequence joins TRBV2 and TRBJ1-1, with D possibly TRBD1 on 5 matching bases. Germline V CDR1 and CDR2: SNHLY, FYNNEI. The CDR3 is 14 amino acids. Trimming stripped 6 bases from V and 8 bases from J, with 19 bases between. CDR3: CASRFRDGGGEAFF. As DNA, the CDR3 is TGTGCCAGCAGGTTCCGGGACGGGGGGGGAGAAGCTTTCTTT.

This clonotype was seen a handful of times. The chain is built from TRBV20-1 and TRBJ2-1; 10 positions agree with TRBD2. This CDR3 region has 14 residues. J lost 7 bases, V lost 6 bases, and 9 bases had no gene match. The germline V gene has CDR1 DFQATT and CDR2 SNEGSKA (reference sequence). The CDR3 DNA reads as TGCAGTGCCCGATTTAGCGGGAGGAAAAATGAGCAGTTCTTC. This gives the protein CSARFSGRKNEQFF.

The chain recombines TRBV20-1 with TRBJ2-1; maybe TRBD2 (6 bases). V was trimmed by 0 bases and J by 2 bases, leaving 14 bases between them. The CDR3 length is 16 residues. CDR1 DFQATT and CDR2 SNEGSKA come from the germline V gene (reference sequence). This CDR3 reads CSARDLGDSTYNEQFF. CDR3 nucleotides: TGCAGTGCTAGAGATCTAGGGGACTCAACCTACAATGAGCAGTTCTTC.

The rearrangement links TRBV6-1 to TRBJ1-2; 7 bases fit TRBD1. The CDR3 extends over 14 amino acids. Germline CDR1 reads MNHNS; CDR2 reads SASEGT. V shed 6 bases, J shed 7 bases, and the junction held 11 bases outside the gene matches. CDR3 bases: TGTGCCAGCAGGATGACAGGGACTTCTATTGGCTACACCTTC. It encodes CASRMTGTSIGYTF.

This sequence joins TRBV10-3 and TRBJ1-5, with D unresolved. This CDR3 spans 12 amino acids. Deletions cut 2 bases from V and 9 bases from J, with 8 bases between. Germline V gene sequence: CDR1 ENHRY, CDR2 SYGVKD. CDR3 protein: CAISEELMPQHF. The DNA of the CDR3 is TGTGCCATCAGTGAGGAGCTAATGCCCCAGCATTTT.

The J gene is TRBJ2-3, the V gene TRBV11-2; D is possibly TRBD1 or TRBD2 (6 bases each). The germline V gene has CDR1 SGHAT and CDR2 FQNNGV. The germline V and J ends were trimmed by 1 base and 2 bases, with 13 bases remaining between them. The CDR3 runs to 16 residues. The CDR3 protein is CASSLVGGQFTDTQYF. As DNA, the CDR3 is TGTGCCAGCAGCTTAGTCGGGGGCCAATTCACAGATACGCAGTATTTT.

V gene TRBV19 combines with J gene TRBJ2-3; no clear D gene. The CDR3 loop spans 14 amino acids. Trimming removed 3 bases from V and 2 bases from J, with 9 bases in between. CDR1 is LNHDA and CDR2 is SQIVND in the germline V gene (reference sequence). Here the CDR3 reads CASSMGLFTDTQYF. In DNA form, the CDR3 reads TGTGCCAGTAGTATGGGTTTATTCACAGATACGCAGTATTTT.

The DNA of the CDR3 is TGTGCCAGCAGTTACTCAGCGGGGGGGCACAATGAGCAGTTCTTC. This gives the protein CASSYSAGGHNEQFF. The V and J genes are TRBV6-6 and TRBJ2-1; 10 nucleotides match TRBD2. The CDR3 is 15 amino acids. Germline V gene data show CDR1 as MNHNY and CDR2 as SVGAGI (reference sequence). V gave up 0 bases and J gave up 5 bases; unmatched junction bases: 1.

This clonotype has just a few counts. The chain recombines TRBV6-2 or TRBV6-3 with TRBJ2-3; TRBD2 agrees at 11 bases. CDR1 is MNHEY, CDR2 SVGEGT, per germline. V gave up 0 bases and J gave up 0 bases; unmatched junction bases: 2. The CDR3 has 17 amino acids. CDR3 sequence (DNA): TGTGCCAGCAGTTACTCCAGACTAGCGGGAAGCACAGATACGCAGTATTTT. It is translated as CASSYSRLAGSTDTQYF.

The rearrangement uses TRBV5-1 and TRBJ2-7; 7 bases align to TRBD1. CDR1 is SGHRS and CDR2 is YFSETQ in the germline V gene. This CDR3 is 14 amino acids long. V lost 0 bases, J lost 7 bases, and 7 bases stayed unmatched. In DNA, the CDR3 is TGCGCCAGCAGCTTGGGACAGGGACCGCCTGAGCAGTACTTC. It codes for CASSLGQGPPEQYF.

This clonotype turned up a few times. CDR3 bases: TGTGCCAGCAGGGCAGGGATCCAAGAGACCCAGTACTTC. As protein: CASRAGIQETQYF. The rearrangement joins TRBV2 to TRBJ2-5; D perhaps matches TRBD1 (5 bases). The germline V gene encodes CDR1 SNHLY and CDR2 FYNNEI. Trimming shortened V by 6 bases and J by 1 base, and 9 bases separated the two germline ends. The CDR3 length is 13 residues.

This clonotype was picked up a small number of times. The rearrangement joins TRBV11-2 to TRBJ2-5, with TRBD2 matching 15 bases. Germline values: CDR1 SGHAT, CDR2 FQNNGV. CDR3 size: 20 residues. The V segment lost 1 base and the J segment 2 bases; nucleotides outside the gene matches: 11. CDR3 in DNA: TGTGCCAGCAGCTTAGCCGGACTAGCGGGAGGGCCCTCGAGTCAAGAGACCCAGTACTTC. Residues: CASSLAGLAGGPSSQETQYF.

CDR3 protein: CASSPPGTANYGYTF. The CDR3 nucleotides are TGTGCCAGCTCACCGCCCGGGACAGCTAACTATGGCTACACCTTC. V and J are TRBV18 and TRBJ1-2, with 7 bases identical to TRBD1. The length of the CDR3 is 15 residues. CDR1 is KGHSH and CDR2 is LQKENI in the germline V gene. V trimming: 3 bases; J trimming: 0 bases; junction bases outside the gene matches: 4.

This clonotype has just a few counts. This chain joins TRBV18 and TRBJ1-2, with a weak D call TRBD1 (6 bases). Germline CDR1 and CDR2: KGHSH and LQKENI. Deletions cut 2 bases from V and 6 bases from J, with 16 bases between. The CDR3 length is 15 residues. Here the CDR3 reads CASSPSPTGLDGYTF. The CDR3 DNA reads as TGTGCCAGCTCACCATCCCCCACAGGGCTGGATGGCTACACCTTC.

This clonotype was counted between two and nine times. The gene calls are TRBV25-1 and TRBJ1-4, with D possibly being TRBD1 (6 bases). There are 14 residues in the CDR3. V was pared by 6 bases and J by 0 bases, with 8 bases between. Germline lookup yields CDR1 MGHDK and CDR2 SYGVNS. The CDR3 region is CASRDSATNEKLFF. In DNA, the CDR3 is TGTGCCAGCAGGGACAGCGCAACTAATGAAAAACTGTTTTTT. Combining the CDR3 with reference TRBV25-1 and TRBJ1-4 gives the whole variable domain EADIYQTPRYLVIGTGKKITLECSQTMGHDKMYWYQQDPGMELHLIHYSYGVNSTEKGDLSSESTVSRIRTEHFPLTLESARPSHTSQYLCASRDSATNEKLFFGSGTQLSVL.

The J gene is TRBJ2-4, the V gene TRBV6-2 or TRBV6-3; weak D call: TRBD1 (6 bases). Matching the DNA end better, TRBJ2-7 makes the J call doubtful. This CDR3 spans 14 amino acids. Germline CDR1 and CDR2: MNHEY and SVGEGT. The CDR3 loop reads CASSYGGLPGEQYF. Here the CDR3 DNA reads TGTGCCAGCAGTTACGGGGGCCTTCCCGGCGAGCAGTACTTC.

Note on this clonotype: This may be a read error: a much more frequent sequence differs by one nucleotide. V usage is TRBV6-2 or TRBV6-3 and J usage is TRBJ2-7; 15 bases are a match to TRBD2. CDR1 MNHEY and CDR2 SVGEGT come from the germline V gene. J gave up 2 bases and V 7 bases, and 6 bases lay outside the gene matches. The CDR3 is 16 residues long. CDR3 sequence: CASTGTSGRYPYEQYF. In nucleotides, the CDR3 is TGTGCCAGCACCGGGACTAGCGGGAGGTATCCCTACGAGCAGTACTTC.

This clonotype was found once. The chain carries TRBV11-2 and TRBJ2-7; 7 bases match TRBD1. The length of the CDR3 is 15 residues. Germline V CDR1 and CDR2: SGHAT, FQNNGV. The trim removed 2 bases at V and 5 bases at J, leaving 9 bases unmatched. CDR3 loop: CASSLSGQEYDEQYF. In nucleotides, the CDR3 is TGTGCCAGCAGCTTATCCGGACAGGAGTACGACGAGCAGTACTTC.

This clonotype was recorded a few times. V is TRBV21-1 and J is TRBJ1-5; TRBD1, as called in the table, went unchecked against the DNA. TRBV21-1 is a recognized pseudogene. This CDR3 has 18 amino acids. CDR3 coding DNA: TGTGCCAGCAGCACCAAAGGGGGCGGTCGGCGGGACAATCAGCCCCAGCATTTT. Its protein is CASSTKGGGRRDNQPQHF.

CDR3 amino acids: CSARQGIYGYTF. CDR3 nucleotide sequence: TGCAGTGCAAGACAGGGGATCTATGGCTACACCTTC. The chain has TRBV20-1 and TRBJ1-2; 8 nucleotides match TRBD1. CDR1 is DFQATT, CDR2 SNEGSKA, per germline (reference sequence). The V and J ends lost 6 bases and 4 bases, in that order; junction bases with no gene match: 4. The CDR3 length is 12 residues.

The V gene is TRBV7-9, the J gene TRBJ2-7; unclear D gene. The DNA end favors TRBJ2-5, so the J call may be wrong. This CDR3 is 12 amino acids long. The germline V gene has CDR1 SEHNR and CDR2 FQNEAQ (reference sequence). CDR3: CASSLSEGTQYF. CDR3 sequence (DNA): TGTGCCAGCAGCTTGAGTGAAGGGACCCAGTACTTC.

The rearrangement uses TRBV20-1 and TRBJ2-4; 10 bases are shared with TRBD2. Germline V gene sequence: CDR1 DFQATT, CDR2 SNEGSKA (reference sequence). V was pared by 6 bases and J by 0 bases, with 11 bases of the junction left unmatched. This CDR3 contains 17 residues. CDR3 region: CSAFGTSVSLAKNIQYF. The CDR3 coding sequence is TGCAGTGCCTTCGGGACTAGCGTTTCGTTAGCCAAAAACATTCAGTACTTC.

The J gene is TRBJ2-1, the V gene TRBV5-1, with 14 bases identical to TRBD2. In germline, CDR1 is SGHRS, CDR2 YFSETQ. Trimming at V came to 4 bases and at J to 9 bases, leaving 6 bases not matched to a gene. The CDR3 sequence is 15 residues long. CDR3 sequence: CASSNGLAGGSEQFF. DNA for the CDR3: TGCGCCAGCAGCAACGGACTAGCGGGAGGATCTGAGCAGTTCTTC.

The V gene is TRBV10-3, the J gene TRBJ2-5; D remains unclear. This CDR3 contains 12 residues. The V and J ends lost 6 bases and 0 bases respectively, with 5 bases between them. Germline V CDR1 and CDR2: ENHRY, SYGVKD. The CDR3 protein is CAISPDQETQYF. The CDR3 bases are TGTGCCATCAGCCCGGACCAAGAGACCCAGTACTTC.